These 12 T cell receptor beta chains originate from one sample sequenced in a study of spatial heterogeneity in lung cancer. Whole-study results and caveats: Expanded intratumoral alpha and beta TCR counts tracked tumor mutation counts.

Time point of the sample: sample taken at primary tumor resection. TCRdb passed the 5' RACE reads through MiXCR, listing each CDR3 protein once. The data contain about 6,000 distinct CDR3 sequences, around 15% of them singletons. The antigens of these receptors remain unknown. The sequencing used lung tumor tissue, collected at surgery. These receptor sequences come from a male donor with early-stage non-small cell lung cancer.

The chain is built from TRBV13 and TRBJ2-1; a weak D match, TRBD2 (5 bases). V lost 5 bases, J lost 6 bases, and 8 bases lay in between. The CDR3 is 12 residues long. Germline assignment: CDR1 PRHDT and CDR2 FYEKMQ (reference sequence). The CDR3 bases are TGTGCCAGCAGCCGGGGTATCAATGAGCAGTTCTTC. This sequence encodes CASSRGINEQFF.

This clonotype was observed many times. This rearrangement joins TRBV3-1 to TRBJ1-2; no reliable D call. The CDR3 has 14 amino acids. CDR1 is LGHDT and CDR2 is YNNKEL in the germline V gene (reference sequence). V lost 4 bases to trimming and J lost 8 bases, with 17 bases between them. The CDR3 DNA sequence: TGTGCCAGCAGCCCCCGTAGCCATGGCTTGGGCTACACCTTC. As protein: CASSPRSHGLGYTF.

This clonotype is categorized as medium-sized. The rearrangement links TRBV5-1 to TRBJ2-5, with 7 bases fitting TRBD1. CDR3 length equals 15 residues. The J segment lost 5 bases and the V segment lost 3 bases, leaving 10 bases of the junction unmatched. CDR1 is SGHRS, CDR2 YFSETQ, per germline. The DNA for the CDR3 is TGCGCCAGCAGCTCCACAGGGGATCGGTCGGAGACCCAGTACTTC. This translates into CASSSTGDRSETQYF.

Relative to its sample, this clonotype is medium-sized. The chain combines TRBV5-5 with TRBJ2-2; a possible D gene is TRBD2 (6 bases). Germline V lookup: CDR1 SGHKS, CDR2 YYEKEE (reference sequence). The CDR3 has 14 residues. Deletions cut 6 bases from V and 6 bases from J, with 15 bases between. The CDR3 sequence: CASKTGSGAGELFF. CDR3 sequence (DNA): TGTGCCAGCAAAACAGGTTCGGGAGCCGGGGAGCTGTTTTTT.

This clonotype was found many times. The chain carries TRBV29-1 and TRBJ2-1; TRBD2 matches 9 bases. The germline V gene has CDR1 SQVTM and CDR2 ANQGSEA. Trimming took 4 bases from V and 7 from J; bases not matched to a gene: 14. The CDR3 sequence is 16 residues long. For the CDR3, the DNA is TGCAGCGTTGTATGGCTAGCGGGATCGAACGCAAATGAGCAGTTCTTC. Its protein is CSVVWLAGSNANEQFF.

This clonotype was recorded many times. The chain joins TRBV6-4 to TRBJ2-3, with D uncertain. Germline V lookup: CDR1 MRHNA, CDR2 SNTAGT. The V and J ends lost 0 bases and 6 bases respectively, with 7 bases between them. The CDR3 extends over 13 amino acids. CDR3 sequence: CASSDSTWDTQYF. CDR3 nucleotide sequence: TGTGCCAGCAGTGACTCTACCTGGGATACGCAGTATTTT.

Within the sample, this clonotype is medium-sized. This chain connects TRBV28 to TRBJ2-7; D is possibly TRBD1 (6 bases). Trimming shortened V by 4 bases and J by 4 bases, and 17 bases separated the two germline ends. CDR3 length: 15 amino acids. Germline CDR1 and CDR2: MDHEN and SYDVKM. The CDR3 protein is CASSYGLGAGYEQYF. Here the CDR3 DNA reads TGTGCCAGCAGTTACGGACTGGGGGCGGGTTACGAGCAGTACTTC.

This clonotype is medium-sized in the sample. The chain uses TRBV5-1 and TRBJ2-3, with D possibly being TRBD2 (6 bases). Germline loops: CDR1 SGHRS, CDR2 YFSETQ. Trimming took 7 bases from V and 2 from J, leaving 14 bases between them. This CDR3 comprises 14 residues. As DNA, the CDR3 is TGCGCCAGCGGCGGAGGGAGTTACACAGATACGCAGTATTTT. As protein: CASGGGSYTDTQYF.

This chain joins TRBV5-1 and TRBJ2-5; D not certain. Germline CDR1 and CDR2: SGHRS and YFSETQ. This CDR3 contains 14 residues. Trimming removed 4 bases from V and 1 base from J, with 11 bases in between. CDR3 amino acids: CASSPMASQETQYF. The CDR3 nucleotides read TGCGCCAGCAGCCCAATGGCCAGCCAAGAGACCCAGTACTTC.

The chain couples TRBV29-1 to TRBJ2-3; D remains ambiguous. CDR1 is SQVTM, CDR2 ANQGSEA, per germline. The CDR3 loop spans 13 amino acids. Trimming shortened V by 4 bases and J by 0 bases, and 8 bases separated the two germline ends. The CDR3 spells CSVAKGSTDTQYF. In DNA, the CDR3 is TGCAGCGTTGCCAAAGGAAGCACAGATACGCAGTATTTT.

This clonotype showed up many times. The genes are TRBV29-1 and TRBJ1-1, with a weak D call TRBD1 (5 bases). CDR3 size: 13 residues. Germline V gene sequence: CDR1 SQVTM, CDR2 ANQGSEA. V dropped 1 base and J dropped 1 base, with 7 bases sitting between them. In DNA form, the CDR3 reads TGCAGCGTTGAAGGAAGGGGGAACACTGAAGCTTTCTTT. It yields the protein CSVEGRGNTEAFF.

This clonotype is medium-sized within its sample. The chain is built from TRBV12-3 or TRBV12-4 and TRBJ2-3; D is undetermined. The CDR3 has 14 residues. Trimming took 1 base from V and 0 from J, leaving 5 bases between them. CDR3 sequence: CASSLVSSTDTQYF. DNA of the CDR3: TGTGCCAGCAGTTTAGTCAGCAGCACAGATACGCAGTATTTT.